The 26 T cell receptor beta chains given below trace back to one sample, sequenced in a study of cytomegalovirus exposure and HLA in healthy donors. The PCR ran on 60 Vbeta and 13 Jbeta primers. Generated by immunoSEQ multiplex PCR, the TCRdb table keeps only in-frame clones and is missing some. The data show about 220,000 clones, roughly 83% seen once. Sequenced: PBMCs. Every receptor here comes from a boy aged 2 to 10 in good health and CMV-seronegative.

The rearrangement uses TRBV12-5 and TRBJ2-7; TRBD2 is a possible D gene (6 bases). This CDR3 is built from 16 residues. Between the trimmed V and J ends, which lost 5 bases and 4 bases, there was a span of 21 bases. Germline loops: CDR1 LGHNT, CDR2 FRNRAP. CDR3 sequence: CASGPRGLTGTYEQYF. The CDR3 DNA reads as TGTGCTAGTGGTCCACGCGGACTAACTGGGACTTACGAGCAGTACTTC.

This rearrangement joins TRBV7-2 to TRBJ2-3, with D tentatively TRBD2 (6 bases). CDR3 size: 16 residues. V lost 5 bases, J lost 2 bases, and 17 bases lay in between. CDR1 SGHTA and CDR2 FQGNSA come from the germline V gene. DNA of the CDR3: TGTGCCAGCAGCACTTCCAGGGAGGCCTCCACAGATACGCAGTATTTT. Translation: CASSTSREASTDTQYF. The whole variable domain, remainder taken from reference TRBV7-2 and TRBJ2-3, is GAGVSQSPSNKVTEKGKDVELRCDPISGHTALYWYRQSLGQGLEFLIYFQGNSAPDKSGLPSDRFSAERTGGSVSTLTIQRTQQEDSAVYLCASSTSREASTDTQYFGPGTRLTVL.

This clone has just one count. The CDR3 sequence is CASSVTRTGTNYGYTF. Written as DNA, the CDR3 is TGTGCCAGCAGCGTAACCAGGACAGGGACAAACTATGGCTACACCTTC. The rearrangement uses TRBV9 and TRBJ1-2; 8 bases are a match to TRBD1. The CDR3 totals 16 residues. V trimming: 1 base; J trimming: 2 bases; junction bases outside the gene matches: 7. Germline V gene lookup returns CDR1 SGDLS and CDR2 YYNGEE.

The CDR3 loop is CASSPMGATVYNGELFF. CDR3 DNA sequence: TGTGCCAGCAGCCCAATGGGGGCGACAGTTTATAACGGGGAGCTGTTTTTT. V and J are TRBV13 and TRBJ2-2; possible D gene TRBD1, 6 bases. Germline V lookup: CDR1 PRHDT, CDR2 FYEKMQ (reference sequence). This CDR3 spans 17 amino acids. The V and J ends lost 5 bases and 7 bases respectively, with 23 bases between them. Complete variable domain (other parts from reference TRBV13 and TRBJ2-2): AAGVIQSPRHLIKEKRETATLKCYPIPRHDTVYWYQQGPGQDPQFLISFYEKMQSDKGSIPDRFSAQQFSDYHSELNMSSLELGDSALYFCASSPMGATVYNGELFFGEGSRLTVL.

The rearrangement uses TRBV5-6 and TRBJ1-1; D not certain. Germline V CDR1 and CDR2: SGHDT, YYEEEE. This CDR3 is built from 14 residues. Between the trimmed V and J ends, which lost 4 bases and 4 bases, there was a span of 14 bases. CDR3: CASSGGLGSTEAFF. The CDR3 nucleotides read TGTGCCAGCAGCGGAGGGTTGGGAAGCACTGAAGCTTTCTTT. The full variable domain, its missing parts supplied by reference TRBV5-6 and TRBJ1-1, is DAGVTQSPTHLIKTRGQQVTLRCSPKSGHDTVSWYQQALGQGPQFIFQYYEEEERQRGNFPDRFSGHQFPNYSSELNVNALLLGDSALYLCASSGGLGSTEAFFGQGTRLTVV.

This clone was recorded a few times. CDR3 sequence (DNA): TGTGCCAGCAGTTACTCAAGGGGTACTAACTACGAGCAGTACTTC. Protein product: CASSYSRGTNYEQYF. The rearrangement links TRBV6-5 to TRBJ2-7, with a weak D call TRBD1 (5 bases). CDR1 is MNHEY and CDR2 is SVGAGI in the germline V gene. The CDR3 sequence is 15 residues long. The V and J ends lost 0 bases and 3 bases respectively, with 12 bases between them.

V and J are TRBV7-8 and TRBJ2-3; TRBD2 matches at 9 bases. The V gene end was trimmed by 1 base and the J gene end by 2 bases; junction bases not matched to a gene: 7. Per germline, CDR1 SGHVS and CDR2 FQNEAQ. This CDR3 has 17 residues. CDR3 DNA: TGTGCCAGCAGCTTAGGTGTAGCGGGGGTAAACACAGATACGCAGTATTTT. This codes for CASSLGVAGVNTDTQYF.

The V gene is TRBV4-1, the J gene TRBJ2-1; 11 bases line up with TRBD2. The CDR3 sequence is 16 residues long. The V segment lost 2 bases and the J segment 2 bases; nucleotides outside the gene matches: 2. Germline V lookup: CDR1 MGHRA, CDR2 YSYEKL. CDR3 region: CASSQIAGGAYNEQFF. The CDR3 DNA sequence: TGCGCCAGCAGCCAAATAGCGGGGGGGGCCTACAATGAGCAGTTCTTC.

This clone has only one observation. The chain recombines TRBV7-8 with TRBJ1-4; D remains unclear. Germline assignment: CDR1 SGHVS and CDR2 FQNEAQ. V was shortened by 6 bases and J by 5 bases, with 19 bases between the two germline ends. This CDR3 comprises 16 residues. CDR3 DNA: TGTGCCAGCAGTCTCACTTCGGAGAATACCAATGAAAAACTGTTTTTT. It specifies CASSLTSENTNEKLFF.

The V call is TRBV5-4, the J call TRBJ1-1; D call uncertain. The CDR3 consists of 13 residues. Trimming removed 4 bases from V and 3 bases from J, with 10 bases in between. Per germline, CDR1 SGHNT and CDR2 YYREEE (reference sequence). CDR3 DNA: TGTGCCAGCAGCCTCCCTTATGACACTGAAGCTTTCTTT. It codes for CASSLPYDTEAFF.

The chain combines TRBV30 with TRBJ2-3; possibly TRBD1 for D (7 bases). V was clipped by 3 bases and J by 0 bases, with 10 bases between them. CDR1 and CDR2 from the germline V gene are GTSNPN and SVGIG (reference sequence). CDR3 length: 14 amino acids. The CDR3 DNA reads TGTGCCTGGAGGCAGGGGGGTAGCACAGATACGCAGTATTTT. Its translation: CAWRQGGSTDTQYF.

The chain uses TRBV5-5 and TRBJ1-5; 7 bases match TRBD1. CDR3 length equals 16 residues. After removal of 2 bases from V and 0 bases from J, the junction contained 5 bases not matched to a gene. CDR1 SGHKS and CDR2 YYEKEE come from the germline V gene (reference sequence). CDR3 nucleotide sequence: TGTGCCAGCAGCTTCGGGACAGAATATAGCAATCAGCCCCAGCATTTT. It codes for CASSFGTEYSNQPQHF. Full variable domain (missing parts from reference TRBV5-5 and TRBJ1-5): DAGVTQSPTHLIKTRGQQVTLRCSPISGHKSVSWYQQVLGQGPQFIFQYYEKEERGRGNFPDRFSARQFPNYSSELNVNALLLGDSALYLCASSFGTEYSNQPQHFGDGTRLSIL.

The chain uses TRBV6-5 and TRBJ2-2; possible D gene TRBD1, 5 bases. The CDR3 runs to 14 residues. Trimming took 3 bases from V and 3 from J, leaving 8 bases between them. Germline V gene lookup returns CDR1 MNHEY and CDR2 SVGAGI. The CDR3 DNA follows: TGTGCCAGCAGTTATAAAGGGGACACCGGGGAGCTGTTTTTT. Translating it yields CASSYKGDTGELFF.

The V gene is TRBV7-2, the J gene TRBJ1-5, with TRBD1 matching 8 bases. The CDR3 has 13 amino acids. The germline CDR1 and CDR2 sequences are SGHTA and FQGNSA. V trimming: 2 bases; J trimming: 11 bases; junction bases outside the gene matches: 5. The CDR3 DNA is TGTGCCAGCAGCTTAAAAACAGGGGGTGCCCAGCATTTT. Its protein is CASSLKTGGAQHF. The whole variable domain, remainder taken from reference TRBV7-2 and TRBJ1-5, is GAGVSQSPSNKVTEKGKDVELRCDPISGHTALYWYRQSLGQGLEFLIYFQGNSAPDKSGLPSDRFSAERTGGSVSTLTIQRTQQEDSAVYLCASSLKTGGAQHFGDGTRLSIL.

The chain combines TRBV7-6 with TRBJ2-2, with D possibly being TRBD2 (5 bases). Trimming took off 4 bases at V and 6 bases at J, with 15 bases between the two ends. The germline V gene encodes CDR1 SGHVS and CDR2 FNYEAQ. The CDR3 covers 15 residues. CDR3 region: CASSSSGIRSGELFF. CDR3 DNA sequence: TGTGCCAGCAGCTCAAGCGGAATTAGGTCCGGGGAGCTGTTTTTT.

The gene calls are TRBV4-2 and TRBJ2-7; perhaps TRBD2 as D (6 bases). V gave up 3 bases and J gave up 2 bases, with 11 bases separating them. Per germline, CDR1 LGHNA and CDR2 YNFKEQ. The CDR3 consists of 14 residues. CDR3 in DNA: TGTGCCAGCAGCCACCTAGCGACGACCTACGAGCAGTACTTC. It specifies CASSHLATTYEQYF.

CDR3 nucleotide sequence: TGTGCCAGCAGCTTACGAGGACAGGGGCCTGTACGGGCTTTCTTT. This codes for CASSLRGQGPVRAFF. The chain is built from TRBV13 and TRBJ1-1; 9 nucleotides match TRBD1. Trimming at V came to 2 bases and at J to 11 bases, leaving 12 bases not matched to a gene. The CDR3 has 15 amino acids. Germline lookup yields CDR1 PRHDT and CDR2 FYEKMQ (reference sequence).

The chain couples TRBV9 to TRBJ2-7; D not certain. The CDR3 has 13 residues. CDR1 and CDR2 (germline): SGDLS, YYNGEE. V lost 1 base to trimming and J lost 6 bases, with 11 bases between them. This chain's CDR3 is CASSVTPRSEQYF. The CDR3 DNA is TGTGCCAGCAGCGTAACTCCACGAAGCGAGCAGTACTTC.

The V gene is TRBV9, the J gene TRBJ1-1, with 8 bases that match TRBD1. The CDR3 extends over 15 amino acids. V lost 3 bases, J lost 1 base, and 5 bases stayed unmatched. The germline CDR1 and CDR2 sequences are SGDLS and YYNGEE. CDR3 sequence reads: CASSARQGPNTEAFF. The CDR3 DNA sequence: TGTGCCAGCAGCGCCCGACAGGGGCCGAACACTGAAGCTTTCTTT.

The chain links TRBV6-1 to TRBJ2-7; TRBD1 aligns across 7 bases. The CDR3 totals 13 residues. The J segment lost 2 bases and the V segment lost 5 bases, leaving 3 bases of the junction unmatched. Germline V CDR1 and CDR2: MNHNS, SASEGT. The CDR3, as DNA: TGTGCCAGCAGTAAAGGGACAGCCTACGAGCAGTACTTC. It codes for CASSKGTAYEQYF.

The chain combines TRBV5-1 with TRBJ1-1; possible D gene TRBD1, 6 bases. CDR1 SGHRS and CDR2 YFSETQ come from the germline V gene. The CDR3 length is 14 residues. The V end lost 1 base, the J end lost 0 bases, and 7 bases lay between the germline ends. As DNA, the CDR3 is TGCGCCAGCAGCTTGCAGGGGATGAACACTGAAGCTTTCTTT. The encoded protein is CASSLQGMNTEAFF.

The chain joins TRBV6-5 to TRBJ2-7; possible D gene TRBD2, 6 bases. CDR3 length: 14 amino acids. From germline, CDR1 is MNHEY and CDR2 SVGAGI. V lost 5 bases to trimming and J lost 2 bases, with 13 bases between them. CDR3 loop: CASSRAGRAYEQYF. The CDR3 region has the DNA TGTGCCAGCAGTCGCGCGGGGCGGGCCTACGAGCAGTACTTC.

V is TRBV30 and J is TRBJ1-5, with D unresolved. The CDR3 spans 12 residues. Germline V gene data show CDR1 as GTSNPN and CDR2 as SVGIG (reference sequence). With 8 bases removed from V and 2 bases from J, the gap between germline ends came to 10 bases. CDR3 sequence reads: CALRAGNQPQHF. The CDR3, as DNA: TGTGCCCTTCGAGCGGGCAATCAGCCCCAGCATTTT.

The CDR3 nucleotides are TGTGCCAGCATCCGGGGGGGCGGGTACAATGAGCAGTTCTTC. The encoded protein is CASIRGGGYNEQFF. The chain carries TRBV6-5 and TRBJ2-1; 8 bases match TRBD2. The CDR3 covers 14 residues. Germline V lookup: CDR1 MNHEY, CDR2 SVGAGI. V lost 7 bases, J lost 4 bases, and 6 bases stayed unmatched.

V usage is TRBV27 and J usage is TRBJ2-7; 8 positions match TRBD2. The CDR3 is 15 residues long. Germline CDR1 and CDR2: MNHEY and SMNVEV (reference sequence). V lost 0 bases to trimming and J lost 3 bases; unmatched junction nucleotides: 4. CDR3 bases: TGTGCCAGCAGTTTATCCGGGAGGGGGAGCTACGAGCAGTACTTC. Encoded protein: CASSLSGRGSYEQYF.

The gene calls are TRBV29-1 and TRBJ1-2; 7 positions agree with TRBD1. The CDR3 spans 13 residues. With V trimmed by 7 bases and J by 4 bases, 9 bases remained unmatched. In germline, CDR1 is SQVTM, CDR2 ANQGSEA. The chain's CDR3 is CSARKGQSYGYTF. The CDR3 region has the DNA TGCAGCGCAAGAAAGGGACAGAGCTATGGCTACACCTTC.